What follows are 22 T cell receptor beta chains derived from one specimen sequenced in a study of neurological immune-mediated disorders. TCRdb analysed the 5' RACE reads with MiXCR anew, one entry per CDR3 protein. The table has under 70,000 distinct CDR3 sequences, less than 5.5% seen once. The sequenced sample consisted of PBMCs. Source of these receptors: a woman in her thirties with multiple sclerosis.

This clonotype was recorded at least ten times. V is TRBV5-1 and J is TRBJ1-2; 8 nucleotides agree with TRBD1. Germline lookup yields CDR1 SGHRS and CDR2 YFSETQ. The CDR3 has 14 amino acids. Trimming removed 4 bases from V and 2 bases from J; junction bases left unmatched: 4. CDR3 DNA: TGCGCCAGCAGCCCAGGGGGCTCAAACTATGGCTACACCTTC. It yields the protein CASSPGGSNYGYTF.

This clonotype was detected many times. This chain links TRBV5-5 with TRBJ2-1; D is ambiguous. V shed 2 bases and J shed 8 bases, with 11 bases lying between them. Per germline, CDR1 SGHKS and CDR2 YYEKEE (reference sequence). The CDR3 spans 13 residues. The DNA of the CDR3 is TGTGCCAGCAGCTTTGGAGACCGATATGAGCAGTTCTTC. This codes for CASSFGDRYEQFF. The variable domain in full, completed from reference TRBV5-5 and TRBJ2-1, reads DAGVTQSPTHLIKTRGQQVTLRCSPISGHKSVSWYQQVLGQGPQFIFQYYEKEERGRGNFPDRFSARQFPNYSSELNVNALLLGDSALYLCASSFGDRYEQFFGPGTRLTVL.

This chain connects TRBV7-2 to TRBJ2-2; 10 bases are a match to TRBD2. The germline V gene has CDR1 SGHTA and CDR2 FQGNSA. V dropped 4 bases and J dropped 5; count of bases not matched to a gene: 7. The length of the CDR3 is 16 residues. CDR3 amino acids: CASSSYSGGRTGELFF. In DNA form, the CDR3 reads TGTGCCAGCAGCTCTTATAGCGGGGGGCGAACCGGGGAGCTGTTTTTT.

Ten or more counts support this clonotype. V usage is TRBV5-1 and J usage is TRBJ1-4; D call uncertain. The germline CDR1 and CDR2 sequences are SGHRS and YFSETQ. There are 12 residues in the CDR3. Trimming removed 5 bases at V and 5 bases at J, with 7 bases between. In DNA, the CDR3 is TGCGCCAGCAGAGGGTCAAATGAAAAACTGTTTTTT. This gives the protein CASRGSNEKLFF.

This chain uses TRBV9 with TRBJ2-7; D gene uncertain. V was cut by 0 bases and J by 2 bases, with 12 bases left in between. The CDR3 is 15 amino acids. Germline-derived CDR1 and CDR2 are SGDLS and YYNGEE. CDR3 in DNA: TGTGCCAGCAGCGTAGGGGCGACGGCCCCCTACGAGCAGTACTTC. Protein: CASSVGATAPYEQYF.

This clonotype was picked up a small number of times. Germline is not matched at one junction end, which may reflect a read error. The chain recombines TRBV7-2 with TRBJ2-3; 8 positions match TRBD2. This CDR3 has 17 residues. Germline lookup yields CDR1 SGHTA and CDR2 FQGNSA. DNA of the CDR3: TGTGTCAGCAGCTTGGGCCTGCTCGGGGGGGGCACAGATACGCAGTATTTT. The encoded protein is CVSSLGLLGGGTDTQYF.

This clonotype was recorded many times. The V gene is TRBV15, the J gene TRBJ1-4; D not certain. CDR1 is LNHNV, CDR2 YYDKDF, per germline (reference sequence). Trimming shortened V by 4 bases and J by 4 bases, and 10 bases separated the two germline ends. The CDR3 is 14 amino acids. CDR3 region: CATSIPSDNEKLFF. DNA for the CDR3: TGTGCCACCAGCATACCGTCGGATAATGAAAAACTGTTTTTT.

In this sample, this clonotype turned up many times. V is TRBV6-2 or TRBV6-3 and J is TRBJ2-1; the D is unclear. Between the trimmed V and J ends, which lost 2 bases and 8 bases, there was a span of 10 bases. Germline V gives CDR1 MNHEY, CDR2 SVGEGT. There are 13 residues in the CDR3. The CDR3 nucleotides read TGTGCCAGCAGTTACGAACCCAACCATGAGCAGTTCTTC. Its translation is CASSYEPNHEQFF.

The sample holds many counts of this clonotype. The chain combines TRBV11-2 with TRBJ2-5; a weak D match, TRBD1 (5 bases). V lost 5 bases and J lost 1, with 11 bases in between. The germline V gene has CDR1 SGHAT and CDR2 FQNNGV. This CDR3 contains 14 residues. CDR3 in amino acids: CASSLGHPQETQYF. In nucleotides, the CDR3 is TGTGCCAGCAGCCTCGGACATCCCCAAGAGACCCAGTACTTC.

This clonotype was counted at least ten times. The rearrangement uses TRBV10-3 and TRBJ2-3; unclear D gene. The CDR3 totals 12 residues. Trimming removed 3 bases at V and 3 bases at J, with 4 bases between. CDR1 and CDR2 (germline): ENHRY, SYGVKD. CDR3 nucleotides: TGTGCCATCAGTGATGAAACAGATACGCAGTATTTT. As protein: CAISDETDTQYF.

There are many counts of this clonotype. In DNA form, the CDR3 reads TGCAGTGCTAAGCCCACTAAACAAGAGACCCAGTACTTC. This sequence encodes CSAKPTKQETQYF. This chain connects TRBV20-1 to TRBJ2-5; D unclear. From germline, CDR1 is DFQATT and CDR2 SNEGSKA (reference sequence). The CDR3 is 13 amino acids. Trimming shortened V by 4 bases and J by 2 bases, and 11 bases separated the two germline ends.

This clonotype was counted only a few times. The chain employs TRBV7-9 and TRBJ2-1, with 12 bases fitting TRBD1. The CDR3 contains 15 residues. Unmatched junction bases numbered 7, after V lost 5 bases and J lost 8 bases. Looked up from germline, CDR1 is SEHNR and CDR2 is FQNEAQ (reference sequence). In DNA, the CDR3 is TGTGCCAGCAGCGCTACCGGGACAGGGGGCGATGAGCAGTTCTTC. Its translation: CASSATGTGGDEQFF.

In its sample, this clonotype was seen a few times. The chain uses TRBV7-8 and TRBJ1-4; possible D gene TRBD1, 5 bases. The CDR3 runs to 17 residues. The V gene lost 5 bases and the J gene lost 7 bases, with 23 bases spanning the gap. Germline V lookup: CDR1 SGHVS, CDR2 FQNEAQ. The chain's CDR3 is CASSGRGGGRAREKLFF. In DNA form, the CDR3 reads TGTGCCAGCAGCGGAAGAGGAGGAGGCAGGGCGCGTGAAAAACTGTTTTTT.

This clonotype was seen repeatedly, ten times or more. The CDR3 coding sequence is TGCAGTGCCTATGGACAGGGGGGCCACAATGAGCAGTTCTTC. Residues: CSAYGQGGHNEQFF. J is TRBJ2-1 and V is TRBV20-1, with 10 bases that match TRBD1. CDR1 and CDR2 (germline): DFQATT, SNEGSKA (reference sequence). This CDR3 contains 14 residues. V was clipped by 6 bases and J by 5 bases; unmatched bases: 7.

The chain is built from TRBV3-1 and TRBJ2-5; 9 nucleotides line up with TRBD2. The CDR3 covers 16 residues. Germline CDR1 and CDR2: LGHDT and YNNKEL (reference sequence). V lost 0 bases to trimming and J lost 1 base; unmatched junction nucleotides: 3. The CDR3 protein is CASSQELAGSQETQYF. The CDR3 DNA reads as TGTGCCAGCAGCCAAGAGCTAGCGGGGAGCCAAGAGACCCAGTACTTC.

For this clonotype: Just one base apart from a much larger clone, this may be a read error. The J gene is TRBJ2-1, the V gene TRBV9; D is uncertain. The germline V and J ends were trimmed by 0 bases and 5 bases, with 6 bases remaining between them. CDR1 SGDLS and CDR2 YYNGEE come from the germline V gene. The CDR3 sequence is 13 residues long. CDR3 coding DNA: TGTGCCAGCAGCGTAGAAGGGCACAATGAGCAGTTCTTC. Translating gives CASSVEGHNEQFF.

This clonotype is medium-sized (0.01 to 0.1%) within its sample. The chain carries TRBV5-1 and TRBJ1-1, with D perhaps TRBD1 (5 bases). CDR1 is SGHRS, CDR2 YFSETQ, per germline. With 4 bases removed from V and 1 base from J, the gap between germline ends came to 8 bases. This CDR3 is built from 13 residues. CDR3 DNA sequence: TGCGCCAGCAGCCCCGGACAGAACACTGAAGCTTTCTTT. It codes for CASSPGQNTEAFF.

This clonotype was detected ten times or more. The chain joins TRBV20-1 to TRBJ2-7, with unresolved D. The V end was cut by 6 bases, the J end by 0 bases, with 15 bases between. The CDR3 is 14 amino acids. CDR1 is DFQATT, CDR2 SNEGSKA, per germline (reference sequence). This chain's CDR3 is CSANGRISSYEQYF. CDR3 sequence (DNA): TGCAGTGCCAACGGAAGGATCAGCTCCTACGAGCAGTACTTC.

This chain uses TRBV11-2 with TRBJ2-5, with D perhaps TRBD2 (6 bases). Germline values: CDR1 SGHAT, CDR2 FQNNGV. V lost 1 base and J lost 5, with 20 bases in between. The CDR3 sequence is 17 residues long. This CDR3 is CASSLAWTGVLVETQYF. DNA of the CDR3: TGTGCCAGCAGCTTAGCCTGGACGGGGGTATTGGTCGAGACCCAGTACTTC.

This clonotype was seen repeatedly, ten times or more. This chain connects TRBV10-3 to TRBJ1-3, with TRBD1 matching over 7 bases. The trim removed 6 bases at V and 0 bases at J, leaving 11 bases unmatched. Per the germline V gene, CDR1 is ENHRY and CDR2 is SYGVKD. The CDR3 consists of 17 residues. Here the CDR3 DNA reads TGTGCCATCAGCGATTCGACAGGGTCTTCCTCTGGAAACACCATATATTTT. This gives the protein CAISDSTGSSSGNTIYF.

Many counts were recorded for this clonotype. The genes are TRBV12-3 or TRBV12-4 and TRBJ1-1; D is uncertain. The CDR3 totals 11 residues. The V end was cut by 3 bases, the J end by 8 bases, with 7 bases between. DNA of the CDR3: TGTGCCAGCAGTTTTAGTGCGGAAGCTTTCTTT. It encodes CASSFSAEAFF.

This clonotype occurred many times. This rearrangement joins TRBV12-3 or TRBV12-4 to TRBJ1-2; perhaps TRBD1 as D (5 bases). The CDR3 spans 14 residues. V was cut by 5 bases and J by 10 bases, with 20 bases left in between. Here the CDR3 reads CASSPTPRDSPYTF. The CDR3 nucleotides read TGTGCCAGCAGTCCTACCCCCCGGGACTCACCCTACACCTTC.